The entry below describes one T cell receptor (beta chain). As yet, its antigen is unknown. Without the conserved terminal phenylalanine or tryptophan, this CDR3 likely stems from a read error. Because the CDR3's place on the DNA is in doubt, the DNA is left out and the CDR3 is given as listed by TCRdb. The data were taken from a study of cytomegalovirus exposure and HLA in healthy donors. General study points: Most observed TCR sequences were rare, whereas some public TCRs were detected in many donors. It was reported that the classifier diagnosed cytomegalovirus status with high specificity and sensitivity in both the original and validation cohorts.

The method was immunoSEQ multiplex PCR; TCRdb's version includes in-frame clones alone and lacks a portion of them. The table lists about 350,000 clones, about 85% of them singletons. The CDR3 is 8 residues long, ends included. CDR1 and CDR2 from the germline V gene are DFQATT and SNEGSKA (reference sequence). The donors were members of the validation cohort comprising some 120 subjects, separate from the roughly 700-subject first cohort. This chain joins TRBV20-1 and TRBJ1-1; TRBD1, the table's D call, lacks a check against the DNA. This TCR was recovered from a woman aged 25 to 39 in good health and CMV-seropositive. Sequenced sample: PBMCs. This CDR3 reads CSARDRPL.